What follows describes a single T cell receptor (beta chain). The antigen is not known. This sample also contains other DNA sequences that code for the same CDR3. The study reverse transcribed the entire isolated RNA, so it sequenced expressed TCRB transcripts. The assay was immunoSEQ multiplex PCR, and TCRdb's table has in-frame clones only and misses some. The sample lists under 250,000 clones; approximately 13% were seen once. The entry originates in a study of beta chain features in type 1 diabetes. Study context: All samples combined gave 95 million to 130 million sorted cells for examination. Study-level results: Patients with Type 1 diabetes showed moderately but significantly shorter TCRB CDR3s in all four CD4+ subsets.

Trimming shortened V by 5 bases and J by 1 base, and 8 bases separated the two germline ends. Germline V gene sequence: CDR1 SEHNR, CDR2 FQNEAQ (reference sequence). This CDR3 has 13 residues. This receptor was taken from a man aged 30-40 years with type 1 diabetes. The chain uses TRBV7-9 and TRBJ1-1; unclear D gene. Sequencing input: naive CD4+ T cells from blood. In DNA, the CDR3 is TGTGCCAGCAGCCCCAGACAGAACACTGAAGCTTTCTTT. Protein sequence: CASSPRQNTEAFF.